One and the same sample provided the 27 T cell receptor beta chains below, sequenced in a study of blood T cell repertoires in COVID-19. Sequenced by immunoSEQ multiplex PCR; TCRdb stores in-frame clones only, minus some. Of about 190,000 clones detected, approximately 80% appear once; the ten largest clones hold about 13%. The source material was peripheral blood. Receptors originate from a man aged 45-60 years who had recovered from COVID-19.

The chain combines TRBV9 with TRBJ2-7; TRBD2 is a possible D gene (6 bases). The CDR3 extends over 12 amino acids. Germline V gene sequence: CDR1 SGDLS, CDR2 YYNGEE. Trimming left V 4 bases short and J 6 bases short, with 11 bases between. The CDR3 here is CASSPGVGEQYF. Written as DNA, the CDR3 is TGTGCCAGCAGCCCGGGGGTTGGCGAGCAGTACTTC.

DNA of the CDR3: TGCGCCAGCAGCCAGATAGACATGGGACTAGCGGGGTACAATGAGCAGTTCTTC. Translating gives CASSQIDMGLAGYNEQFF. The J gene is TRBJ2-1, the V gene TRBV4-1; 13 bases match TRBD2. The CDR3 covers 18 residues. The V gene end was trimmed by 3 bases and the J gene end by 4 bases; junction bases not matched to a gene: 9. Germline assignment: CDR1 MGHRA and CDR2 YSYEKL.

This clone was detected a few times. The chain carries TRBV13 and TRBJ2-7, with TRBD1 matching over 7 bases. The CDR3 consists of 16 residues. Trimming took 0 bases from V and 1 from J; bases not matched to a gene: 6. The germline V gene has CDR1 PRHDT and CDR2 FYEKMQ (reference sequence). CDR3 sequence (DNA): TGTGCCAGCAGCTTAGGGTTTTCAGGGGGATCCTACGAGCAGTACTTC. This encodes CASSLGFSGGSYEQYF.

V is TRBV3-1 (or the pseudogene TRBV3-2) and J is TRBJ2-3, with D tentatively TRBD2 (6 bases). The CDR3 totals 14 residues. Germline V gene data show CDR1 as LGHDT and CDR2 as YNNKEL (reference sequence). With 4 bases removed from V and 0 bases from J, the gap between germline ends came to 8 bases. The CDR3 protein is CASSPLASTDTQYF. The CDR3 DNA follows: TGTGCCAGCAGCCCACTAGCTAGCACAGATACGCAGTATTTT.

The chain joins TRBV2 to TRBJ2-2, with 12 bases lining up with TRBD2. This CDR3 is built from 16 residues. Germline V gives CDR1 SNHLY, CDR2 FYNNEI. Trimming cost V 4 bases and J 7 bases; bases outside gene matches: 7. CDR3 nucleotide sequence: TGTGCCAGCAGTGCTCGACTAGCGGGAGTCGTCGGGGAGCTGTTTTTT. Amino acids: CASSARLAGVVGELFF. The whole variable domain, remainder taken from reference TRBV2 and TRBJ2-2, is EPEVTQTPSHQVTQMGQEVILRCVPISNHLYFYWYRQILGQKVEFLVSFYNNEISEKSEIFDDQFSVERPDGSNFTLKIRSTKLEDSAMYFCASSARLAGVVGELFFGEGSRLTVL.

The V and J genes are TRBV11-3 and TRBJ2-3, with D unresolved. Trimming removed 1 base from V and 2 bases from J, with 13 bases in between. The germline CDR1 and CDR2 sequences are SGHNT and YENEEA. The CDR3 loop spans 16 amino acids. The CDR3 nucleotides read TGTGCCAGCAGCTTAGGGGTGCGGAAAGACACAGATACGCAGTATTTT. This sequence encodes CASSLGVRKDTDTQYF.

The chain couples TRBV6-5 to TRBJ2-5, with 10 bases fitting TRBD2. After removal of 7 bases from V and 3 bases from J, the junction contained 5 bases not matched to a gene. The germline gives CDR1 MNHEY, CDR2 SVGAGI. CDR3 size: 14 residues. As DNA, the CDR3 is TGTGCCAGCATTCGCGGACTAGCGGAAGAGACCCAGTACTTC. As protein: CASIRGLAEETQYF.

The chain uses TRBV6-1 and TRBJ2-1; D is perhaps TRBD2 (6 bases). V dropped 3 bases and J dropped 0 bases, with 9 bases sitting between them. CDR1 is MNHNS and CDR2 is SASEGT in the germline V gene. There are 15 residues in the CDR3. CDR3 sequence (DNA): TGTGCCAGCAGTGACGGACTAAGCTCCTACAATGAGCAGTTCTTC. Protein product: CASSDGLSSYNEQFF.

V usage is TRBV3-1 (or the pseudogene TRBV3-2) and J usage is TRBJ1-1; 7 positions match TRBD1. Trimming at V came to 2 bases and at J to 2 bases, leaving 2 bases not matched to a gene. Germline CDR1 reads LGHDT; CDR2 reads YNNKEL (reference sequence). This CDR3 region has 14 residues. The CDR3 loop is CASSQWDRNTEAFF. The CDR3 nucleotides are TGTGCCAGCAGCCAATGGGACAGAAACACTGAAGCTTTCTTT.

This clone was picked up one time. The chain links TRBV7-2 to TRBJ2-3; 8 nucleotides line up with TRBD2. Germline V gives CDR1 SGHTA, CDR2 FQGNSA. CDR3 length equals 16 residues. The V gene end was trimmed by 6 bases and the J gene end by 2 bases; junction bases not matched to a gene: 10. The CDR3 protein is CASRLQAGATTDTQYF. The CDR3 DNA sequence: TGTGCCAGCAGACTACAAGCGGGAGCGACCACAGATACGCAGTATTTT. The full variable domain, in which reference TRBV7-2 and TRBJ2-3 provide the parts outside the CDR3, is GAGVSQSPSNKVTEKGKDVELRCDPISGHTALYWYRQSLGQGLEFLIYFQGNSAPDKSGLPSDRFSAERTGGSVSTLTIQRTQQEDSAVYLCASRLQAGATTDTQYFGPGTRLTVL.

V gene TRBV19 combines with J gene TRBJ2-7; TRBD1 matches 9 bases. Germline CDR1 and CDR2: LNHDA and SQIVND (reference sequence). This CDR3 region has 14 residues. J gave up 5 bases and V 7 bases, and 9 bases lay outside the gene matches. The CDR3 region is CASTEGQGGHEQYF. In nucleotides, the CDR3 is TGTGCCAGTACCGAGGGACAGGGAGGCCACGAGCAGTACTTC.

The chain carries TRBV9 and TRBJ2-1; D may be TRBD2 (6 bases). Trimming left V 4 bases short and J 6 bases short, with 17 bases between. Germline V CDR1 and CDR2: SGDLS, YYNGEE. The length of the CDR3 is 15 residues. The CDR3 region is CASSSQRAQGNEQFF. DNA of the CDR3: TGTGCCAGCAGCTCCCAGCGGGCCCAAGGCAATGAGCAGTTCTTC.

V gene TRBV11-2 combines with J gene TRBJ2-7; D might be TRBD2 (5 bases). With 5 bases removed from V and 3 bases from J, the gap between germline ends came to 8 bases. Germline CDR1 SGHAT, CDR2 FQNNGV. This CDR3 has 12 amino acids. For the CDR3, the DNA is TGTGCCAGCAGCGGGAGTAACTACGAGCAGTACTTC. Its protein product is CASSGSNYEQYF.

The chain carries TRBV18 and TRBJ1-1, with 8 bases lining up with TRBD1. This CDR3 is built from 15 residues. The germline V gene has CDR1 KGHSH and CDR2 LQKENI. J lost 1 base, V lost 5 bases, and 6 bases had no gene match. CDR3 protein: CASSFGTGPNTEAFF. The CDR3 DNA reads as TGTGCCAGCTCATTCGGGACAGGACCGAACACTGAAGCTTTCTTT.

The rearrangement joins TRBV5-4 to TRBJ2-1; TRBD1 might be the D (5 bases). The CDR3 spans 12 residues. The V end lost 4 bases, the J end lost 8 bases, and 10 bases lay between the germline ends. Germline lookup yields CDR1 SGHNT and CDR2 YYREEE (reference sequence). The CDR3 region is CASSGSRDEQFF. The DNA for the CDR3 is TGTGCCAGCAGCGGAAGCAGGGATGAGCAGTTCTTC.

In DNA form, the CDR3 reads TGTGCCAGCAGCTTAGACGGGGGCTCCTACAATGAGCAGTTCTTC. Translation: CASSLDGGSYNEQFF. The chain uses TRBV7-3 and TRBJ2-1; D may be TRBD2 (6 bases). Per the germline V gene, CDR1 is SGHTA and CDR2 is FQGTGA. The germline V and J ends were trimmed by 2 bases and 0 bases, with 8 bases remaining between them. The length of the CDR3 is 15 residues.

The chain recombines TRBV7-9 with TRBJ2-1; 11 bases align to TRBD2. This CDR3 region has 18 residues. Per the germline V gene, CDR1 is SEHNR and CDR2 is FQNEAQ (reference sequence). Trimming cost V 6 bases and J 3 bases; bases outside gene matches: 13. Here the CDR3 DNA reads TGTGCCAGCAGTTCCCTACATCTAGCGGGAGGTATCTACAATGAGCAGTTCTTC. This sequence encodes CASSSLHLAGGIYNEQFF.

This chain links TRBV19 with TRBJ2-3; no clear D gene. This CDR3 has 14 residues. V dropped 5 bases and J dropped 4 bases, with 13 bases sitting between them. CDR1 is LNHDA and CDR2 is SQIVND in the germline V gene (reference sequence). This chain's CDR3 is CASSFTPQADTQYF. The CDR3 DNA sequence: TGTGCCAGTAGTTTCACTCCCCAGGCAGATACGCAGTATTTT.

This chain uses TRBV19 with TRBJ2-1, with D perhaps matching TRBD2 (6 bases). Germline V gene data show CDR1 as LNHDA and CDR2 as SQIVND (reference sequence). The CDR3 is 15 residues long. V was cut by 4 bases and J by 7 bases, with 17 bases left in between. The CDR3, as DNA: TGTGCCAGTAGTACCGTGGGACTTTTAGGGAATGAGCAGTTCTTC. The encoded protein is CASSTVGLLGNEQFF.

This clone is a singleton in its sample. The rearrangement links TRBV27 to TRBJ2-3, with D possibly TRBD2 on 6 matching bases. Deletions cut 7 bases from V and 0 bases from J, with 17 bases between. The CDR3 covers 16 residues. In germline, CDR1 is MNHEY, CDR2 SMNVEV (reference sequence). CDR3 amino acids: CASNRLGTGSTDTQYF. For the CDR3, the DNA is TGTGCCAGCAACCGACTAGGGACGGGAAGCACAGATACGCAGTATTTT.

The V gene is TRBV3-1 (or the pseudogene TRBV3-2), the J gene TRBJ1-4; 8 positions agree with TRBD1. The germline CDR1 and CDR2 sequences are LGHDT and YNNKEL (reference sequence). V was pared by 3 bases and J by 7 bases, with 13 bases of the junction left unmatched. This CDR3 is 17 amino acids long. In DNA form, the CDR3 reads TGTGCCAGCAGCCACACGGACAGGGCCACGCTCGGTGAAAAACTGTTTTTT. It specifies CASSHTDRATLGEKLFF.

The V and J genes are TRBV7-3 and TRBJ1-1, with TRBD1 matching 11 bases. CDR1 and CDR2 (germline): SGHTA, FQGTGA. V dropped 5 bases and J dropped 1; count of bases not matched to a gene: 6. This CDR3 comprises 16 residues. The CDR3 is CASSLRDRGENTEAFF. Written as DNA, the CDR3 is TGTGCCAGCAGCCTGCGGGACAGGGGGGAGAACACTGAAGCTTTCTTT.

This clone was seen a handful of times. The CDR3 spells CASGSLPGTGSNGYTF. The DNA for the CDR3 is TGTGCTAGTGGTTCCCTGCCCGGGACAGGGTCCAATGGCTACACCTTC. The chain employs TRBV12-5 and TRBJ1-2; the match to TRBD1 covers 9 bases. Germline trimming cut 4 bases from V and 6 bases from J; bases unmatched to any gene: 12. Germline loops: CDR1 LGHNT, CDR2 FRNRAP. The CDR3 length is 16 residues.

This clone was seen only once. This chain connects TRBV5-1 to TRBJ2-5, with unresolved D. In germline, CDR1 is SGHRS, CDR2 YFSETQ. Trimming shortened V by 0 bases and J by 2 bases, and 5 bases separated the two germline ends. The CDR3 totals 13 residues. CDR3 sequence reads: CASSLGLQETQYF. CDR3 sequence (DNA): TGCGCCAGCAGCTTGGGACTTCAAGAGACCCAGTACTTC.

V usage is TRBV19 and J usage is TRBJ1-2; the D gene is possibly TRBD1 (6 bases). V lost 6 bases to trimming and J lost 6 bases, with 14 bases between them. Germline CDR1 and CDR2: LNHDA and SQIVND (reference sequence). The CDR3 consists of 13 residues. Here the CDR3 DNA reads TGTGCCAGTAGCTACACAGGGATCGATGGCTACACCTTC. Its protein product is CASSYTGIDGYTF.

This chain connects TRBV29-1 to TRBJ2-7; a possible D gene is TRBD1 (6 bases). Germline values: CDR1 SQVTM, CDR2 ANQGSEA. Trimming stripped 5 bases from V and 0 bases from J, with 8 bases between. The CDR3 extends over 12 amino acids. The DNA of the CDR3 is TGCAGCGTTACAGGGTCCTCCTACGAGCAGTACTTC. This sequence encodes CSVTGSSYEQYF.

This chain links TRBV28 with TRBJ2-1, with 8 bases lining up with TRBD1. The CDR3 is 16 amino acids. Germline-derived CDR1 and CDR2 are MDHEN and SYDVKM. V lost 5 bases to trimming and J lost 3 bases; unmatched junction nucleotides: 9. The CDR3 spells CASSGWTGQVYNEQFF. The CDR3 region has the DNA TGTGCCAGCAGTGGATGGACAGGGCAGGTCTACAATGAGCAGTTCTTC.